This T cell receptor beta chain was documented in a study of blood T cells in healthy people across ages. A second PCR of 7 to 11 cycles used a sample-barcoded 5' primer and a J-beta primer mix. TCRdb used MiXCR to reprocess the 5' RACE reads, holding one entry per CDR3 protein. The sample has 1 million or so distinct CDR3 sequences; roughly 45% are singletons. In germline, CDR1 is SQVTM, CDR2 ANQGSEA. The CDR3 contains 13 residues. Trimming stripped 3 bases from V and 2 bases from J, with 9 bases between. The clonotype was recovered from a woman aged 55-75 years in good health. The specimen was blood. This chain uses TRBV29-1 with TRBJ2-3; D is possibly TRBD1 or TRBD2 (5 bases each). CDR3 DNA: TGCAGCGTTGACTGGGGGTACACAGATACGCAGTATTTT. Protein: CSVDWGYTDTQYF.